Included here is one TCR beta chain sequence, with context. The antigen remains undetermined. The sample belongs to a study of long-term antiretroviral therapy in people with HIV. Study-wide points: Controls had broader CDR3 length ranges than HIV repertoires did.

Germline V gene data show CDR1 as SEHNR and CDR2 as FQNEAQ (reference sequence). This CDR3 region has 17 residues. The trim removed 5 bases at V and 3 bases at J, leaving 6 bases unmatched. Survey-level resolution applied to immunoSEQ assay v3.0. Assay used: immunoSEQ multiplex PCR; TCRdb lists only in-frame clones, some missing. The data show about 44,000 clones, about 95% seen once. This receptor was obtained from a woman aged 45-59 years with HIV. The gene calls are TRBV7-9 and TRBJ2-1; 14 positions match TRBD2. The sequenced sample was unsorted PBMCs, obtained 3.7 years after starting antiretroviral therapy. The CDR3 loop is CASSPGTSGGVYNEQFF. DNA of the CDR3: TGTGCCAGCAGCCCTGGGACTAGCGGGGGCGTCTACAATGAGCAGTTCTTC.